Below are 2 T cell receptor beta chains sequenced from a single sample in a study of cytomegalovirus exposure and HLA in healthy donors. PCR primers comprised 60 Vbeta and 13 Jbeta primers. Assay used: immunoSEQ multiplex PCR; TCRdb lists only in-frame clones, some missing. This table holds 80,000 to 130,000 clones, approximately 70% found once. Sample: PBMCs. The receptors stem from a woman aged 18-29 years in good health and CMV-seropositive.

The gene calls are TRBV29-1 and TRBJ2-2; 10 nucleotides match TRBD2. The germline gives CDR1 SQVTM, CDR2 ANQGSEA. The V segment lost 5 bases and the J segment 6 bases; nucleotides outside the gene matches: 9. The CDR3 is made up of 15 amino acids. The CDR3 nucleotides are TGCAGCGTTCGACGTGCGAGCGGGAGGGCCGGGGAGCTGTTTTTT. Amino acids: CSVRRASGRAGELFF.

V gene TRBV5-1 combines with J gene TRBJ2-1, with 12 bases lining up with TRBD2. V shed 8 bases, J shed 6 bases, and the junction held 9 bases outside the gene matches. CDR1 and CDR2 from the germline V gene are SGHRS and YFSETQ. CDR3 length: 15 residues. The CDR3 sequence is CASTPLAGGGNEQFF. As DNA, the CDR3 is TGCGCCAGTACCCCACTAGCGGGAGGAGGCAATGAGCAGTTCTTC.